The 12 T cell receptor beta chains reported below all come from one sample, sequenced in a study of tissue T cells after allogeneic stem cell transplantation. Time point noted: mouse harvest day 14 after allogeneic transplant. Mouse grafts combined 10^7 T-cell-depleted bone marrow cells with 10^6 splenic CD5+ T cells. Clones were sequenced by immunoSEQ multiplex PCR, and TCRdb holds only the in-frame ones, with some missing. The data show about 9,000 clones, 36% seen once. The sequenced sample was skin. These receptors all stem from a female BALB/c mouse given C57BL/6 T cells with graft-versus-host disease after an allogeneic hematopoietic cell transplant.

A note on this clone: The gene names given are mouse names. With the read ending 1 residue before the CDR3 end, the germline J gene is used to fill in that end. V is TRBV3 and J is TRBJ2-4; 10 bases line up with TRBD2. V shed 6 bases and J 0 bases; nucleotides not matched to a gene: 3. The CDR3 contains 15 residues. Per the germline V gene, CDR1 is SNHLY and CDR2 is FYNGKV (reference sequence). Incomplete CDR3 DNA: TGTGCCAGCAGGACTGGGGGGCCTAGTCAAAACACCTTGTAC. Translated: CASRTGGPSQNTLY. The entire CDR3 sequence reads CASRTGGPSQNTLYF. Drawing the rest from reference TRBV3 and TRBJ2-4, the complete variable domain is GPKVLQIPSHQIIDMGQMVTLNCDPVSNHLYFYWYKQILGQQMEFLVNFYNGKVMEKSKLFKDQFSVERPDGSYFTLKIQPTALEDSAVYFCASRTGGPSQNTLYFGAGTRLSVL.

This clone was counted between two and nine times. Genes and germline are mouse. The CDR3 end lies 1 residue beyond the end of the read and is filled in from the germline J gene. The sample has other DNA sequences that encode this CDR3 too. This chain connects TRBV20 to TRBJ2-7, with D unclear. This CDR3 region has 11 residues. Germline V gives CDR1 GFQATS, CDR2 STVNSAI. Trimming removed 1 base at V and 3 bases at J, with 4 bases between. The CDR3 reads CGARGGYEQYF. The CDR3 DNA, read in part, is TGTGGTGCTAGGGGGGGCTATGAACAGTAC.

For this clone: Gene names and germline refer to mouse. The read finishes 1 residue shy of the CDR3 end, and the germline J gene is used to complete it. The chain combines TRBV26 with TRBJ2-7; D not resolved. With 7 bases removed from V and 1 base from J, the gap between germline ends came to 11 bases. The CDR3 has 13 amino acids. The germline V gene has CDR1 KGHPV and CDR2 FQNQEV (reference sequence). Partial CDR3 DNA: TGTGCCAGCACCCCGCACAAATCCTATGAACAGTAC. Translating it yields CASTPHKSYEQY. The complete CDR3 sequence is CASTPHKSYEQYF.

A word on this clone: Mouse germline and gene names are used. Read coverage stops 1 residue before the CDR3 terminus; the germline J gene supplies the remainder. V gene TRBV26 combines with J gene TRBJ2-4; D not resolved. Trimming took 2 bases from V and 7 from J, leaving 10 bases between them. Germline CDR1 and CDR2: KGHPV and FQNQEV (reference sequence). This CDR3 is 13 amino acids long. The CDR3 loop is CASSLREGDTLYF. The sequenced CDR3 bases are TGTGCCAGCAGTCTGAGGGAGGGAGACACCTTGTAC.

This clone ranks as medium-sized. Gene names are the mouse ones. Read coverage stops 1 residue before the CDR3 terminus; the germline J gene supplies the remainder. The chain is built from TRBV1 and TRBJ2-3, with TRBD2 matching 10 bases. With 1 base clipped from V and 6 bases from J, the junction kept 4 bases outside the gene matches. CDR3 length: 15 amino acids. Germline V gives CDR1 NSQYPW, CDR2 LRSPGD (reference sequence). CDR3 loop: CTCSAGWGGAETLYF. The DNA read from the CDR3 is TGCACCTGCAGTGCAGGCTGGGGGGGCGCTGAAACGCTGTAT.

In the case of this clone: Mouse gene names and germline throughout. The read ends 1 residue early relative to the CDR3; the germline J gene fills the gap. The V and J genes are TRBV26 and TRBJ2-4; 11 bases map to TRBD1. Losses at the gene ends were 6 bases for V and 8 bases for J; bases not matched to a gene: 7. CDR1 is KGHPV, CDR2 FQNQEV, per germline (reference sequence). The CDR3 is 14 residues long. The part of the CDR3 DNA that was read is TGTGCCAGCAGCCCTGGGACAGGGGGAAGCACCTTGTAC. This codes for CASSPGTGGSTLY. The full CDR3 protein is CASSPGTGGSTLYF.

This clone was found a few times. Gene names denote mouse genes. CDR3 DNA, as far as it was read: TGTGCCAGCAGTTCCGGGACAGGGGGCAACGAAAGATTATTT. It specifies CASSSGTGGNERLF. The entire CDR3 sequence reads CASSSGTGGNERLFF. The chain has TRBV3 and TRBJ1-4, with 11 bases matching TRBD1. The read falls 1 residue short of the CDR3 end, and the missing part is taken from the germline J gene. CDR1 and CDR2 from the germline V gene are SNHLY and FYNGKV (reference sequence). The junction had 4 bases not matched to a gene; V was cut back by 6 bases and J by 4 bases. The CDR3 contains 15 residues.

Turning to this clone: All gene names here are mouse names. The observed sequence ends 1 residue before the CDR3 terminus, with the missing tail filled in from the germline J gene. V is TRBV26 and J is TRBJ2-5; 8 bases are shared with TRBD2. Germline CDR1 reads KGHPV; CDR2 reads FQNQEV (reference sequence). This CDR3 has 14 amino acids. V lost 6 bases, J lost 2 bases, and 4 bases stayed unmatched. CDR3 protein: CASSRDWLQDTQYF. The sequenced CDR3 bases are TGTGCCAGCAGCCGGGACTGGCTCCAAGACACCCAGTAC.

Notes on this clone: The genes are named according to mouse. The CDR3 extends 1 residue past the end of the read, so its final part is completed from the germline J gene. The J gene is TRBJ1-4, the V gene TRBV21; D not resolved. TRBV21 is designated an ORF whose function remains uncertain. The CDR3 extends over 15 amino acids. Trimming cost V 2 bases and J 0 bases, with 7 bases left between them. CDR3 DNA (partial): TGTGCTAGCAGTCAACCGGAGATTTCCAACGAAAGATTATTT. Translating gives CASSQPEISNERLF. The complete CDR3 protein is CASSQPEISNERLFF.

With respect to this clone: Gene labels here are mouse ones. CDR3 amino acids: CASSPDNSGNTLYF. Incomplete CDR3 DNA: TGTGCCAGCAGCCCTGACAATTCTGGAAATACGCTCTAT. This chain uses TRBV26 with TRBJ1-3; no clear D gene. The read halts 1 residue ahead of the CDR3 end, with the missing end drawn from the germline J gene. This CDR3 region has 14 residues. V lost 6 bases and J 0 bases, leaving 9 bases between the germline ends. Looked up from germline, CDR1 is KGHPV and CDR2 is FQNQEV (reference sequence).

Details on this clone: Gene names denote mouse genes. With the read ending 1 residue before the CDR3 end, the germline J gene is used to fill in that end. J is TRBJ1-1 and V is TRBV26; D uncertain. The CDR3 length is 15 residues. With 0 bases removed from V and 0 bases from J, the gap between germline ends came to 8 bases. Germline values: CDR1 KGHPV, CDR2 FQNQEV (reference sequence). The CDR3 is CASSLSRQANTEVFF. The sequenced part of the CDR3 DNA is TGTGCCAGCAGTCTGTCGAGACAAGCAAACACAGAAGTCTTC. Supplemented by reference TRBV26 and TRBJ1-1, the full variable domain reads NSKVIQTPRYLVKGQGQKAKMRCIPEKGHPVVFWYQQNKNNEFKFLINFQNQEVLQQIDMTEKRFSAECPSNSPCSLEIQSSEAGDSALYLCASSLSRQANTEVFFGKGTRLTVV.

Comment on this clone: Gene names follow the mouse nomenclature. Incomplete CDR3 DNA: TGTGCCAGCAGTCGGGGGGCGGATTCCTATAATTCGCCCCTCTAC. Translating gives CASSRGADSYNSPLY. The full-length CDR3 reads as CASSRGADSYNSPLYF. The chain recombines TRBV24 with TRBJ1-6; D is possibly TRBD1 (6 bases). The sequenced fragment ends 1 residue before the CDR3 boundary, so the rest is inferred from the germline J gene. TRBJ1-6 is given ORF status, its function remaining uncertain. The CDR3 extends over 16 amino acids. Germline CDR1 and CDR2: KGHTA and FRNEEI. V lost 4 bases and J 0 bases, leaving 10 bases between the germline ends.